Included here is one TCR beta chain sequence, with context. Its matching antigen is unknown. A much larger clone sits a single nucleotide away, making a read error possible. Germline lookup yields CDR1 ENHRY and CDR2 SYGVKD. The length of the CDR3 is 14 residues. These data are taken from a study of early T cells in non-severe SARS-CoV-2 infection. The overall study: The authors sequenced bulk RNA from unsorted whole blood, leaving chains unpaired.

Study conclusions and caveats: The VDJdb matching leaned toward anti-spike CD8 responses and overlooked private and CD4 specificities.

In the library, individual cDNA molecules carried attached unique molecular identifiers. TCRdb analysed the 5' RACE reads with MiXCR anew, one entry per CDR3 protein. The table shows tens of thousands of distinct CDR3 sequences, with around 6% occurring only once. Sequenced: whole blood. This TCR was recovered from an adult who was a healthcare worker with PCR-confirmed SARS-CoV-2 infection or an uninfected control (not recorded which). The chain has TRBV10-3 and TRBJ1-3; unclear D gene. CDR3: CAIGQWGTGSTIYF. CDR3 DNA sequence: TGTGCCATCGGGCAGTGGGGAACTGGAAGCACCATATATTTT.